The 15 T cell receptor beta chains presented below share a single source sample, sequenced in a study of CD8 T cell repertoires and HIV-1 epitope variants. Their recognized antigens are unknown. Using immunoSEQ multiplex PCR, the repertoire was profiled, and TCRdb retains in-frame clones only, with some absent. The repertoire includes about 5,600 clones, about 64% of them detected once, and about 46% sits in the top ten. The sample taken for sequencing was cultured CD8+ T cells derived from PBMCs. The source is a male donor with HIV.

The V gene is TRBV23-1, the J gene TRBJ1-2; the D is unclear. TRBV23-1 is treated as an ORF (open reading frame) with a function not yet certain. This CDR3 has 16 amino acids. Trimming removed 6 bases at V and 3 bases at J, with 20 bases between. The CDR3 sequence: CASSQDPPDLDYGYTF. CDR3 coding DNA: TGCGCCAGCAGCCAAGATCCCCCAGACTTGGACTATGGCTACACCTTC.

The chain employs TRBV11-3 and TRBJ2-2; 15 positions match TRBD2. The CDR3 contains 18 residues. Trimming cost V 6 bases and J 4 bases; bases outside gene matches: 9. The germline V gene encodes CDR1 SGHNT and CDR2 YENEEA. The CDR3 DNA is TGTGCCAGCAGTGGACTAGCGGGGGGGCGGAGAACCACCGGGGAGCTGTTTTTT. Its translation: CASSGLAGGRRTTGELFF.

This clone showed up just a few times. The chain has TRBV6-5 and TRBJ2-1; 11 bases match TRBD2. The CDR3 is 15 amino acids. V shed 7 bases, J shed 3 bases, and the junction held 5 bases outside the gene matches. Germline assignment: CDR1 MNHEY and CDR2 SVGAGI. In DNA form, the CDR3 reads TGTGCCAGCAACTTACTAGCGGGGGACTACAATGAGCAGTTCTTC. Translating it yields CASNLLAGDYNEQFF.

A few counts support this clone. The rearrangement uses TRBV16 and TRBJ2-7; no definite D call. V lost 4 bases to trimming and J lost 0 bases, with 13 bases between them. The CDR3 covers 15 residues. In germline, CDR1 is KGHSY, CDR2 FQNENV. CDR3 in amino acids: CASSPMRGSSYEQYF. The CDR3, as DNA: TGTGCCAGCAGCCCCATGCGAGGTTCCTCCTACGAGCAGTACTTC.

This CDR3 is CASSGSDRLNEKLFF. The CDR3, as DNA: TGTGCCAGCAGCGGATCAGACAGGCTCAATGAAAAACTGTTTTTT. The chain employs TRBV7-6 and TRBJ1-4, with a tentative D call TRBD1 (6 bases). This CDR3 comprises 15 residues. Trimming took 5 bases from V and 5 from J, leaving 15 bases between them. Germline values: CDR1 SGHVS, CDR2 FNYEAQ.

This chain joins TRBV28 and TRBJ2-1; TRBD2 aligns across 7 bases. There are 15 residues in the CDR3. Germline CDR1 is MDHEN and CDR2 is SYDVKM. Germline trimming cut 5 bases from V and 4 bases from J; bases unmatched to any gene: 8. CDR3 amino acids: CASSGGDFQYNEQFF. The CDR3 bases are TGTGCCAGCAGTGGGGGGGATTTTCAATACAATGAGCAGTTCTTC.

The table lists this clone with a few counts. The CDR3: CVGQFMNTEAFF. The CDR3, as DNA: TGTGTAGGGCAGTTCATGAACACTGAAGCTTTCTTT. The V call is TRBV7-9, the J call TRBJ1-1; no clear D. CDR3 length equals 12 residues. Germline assignment: CDR1 SEHNR and CDR2 FQNEAQ (reference sequence).

The chain joins TRBV7-9 to TRBJ2-1; D is perhaps TRBD1 (6 bases). Germline CDR1 and CDR2: SEHNR and FQNEAQ (reference sequence). CDR3 length equals 15 residues. The V gene lost 5 bases and the J gene lost 5 bases, with 16 bases spanning the gap. In DNA, the CDR3 is TGTGCCAGCAGCCGCGCGTGGGGGCTAGACAATGAGCAGTTCTTC. Residues: CASSRAWGLDNEQFF.

The genes are TRBV28 and TRBJ1-6, with 7 bases that match TRBD1. This CDR3 is built from 16 residues. V shed 5 bases, J shed 5 bases, and the junction held 9 bases outside the gene matches. Germline CDR1 MDHEN, CDR2 SYDVKM. CDR3 sequence reads: CASSRVTGRDNSPLHF. DNA for the CDR3: TGTGCCAGCAGTCGGGTGACAGGGCGGGATAATTCACCCCTCCACTTT.

V is TRBV5-8 and J is TRBJ2-3, with D possibly being TRBD1 (5 bases). The V gene lost 0 bases and the J gene lost 0 bases, with 8 bases spanning the gap. CDR1 is SGHTS, CDR2 YDEGEE, per germline. This CDR3 has 15 residues. The CDR3 coding sequence is TGTGCCAGCAGCTTGGAAGGGGATAGCACAGATACGCAGTATTTT. Its translation: CASSLEGDSTDTQYF.

The chain recombines TRBV11-2 with TRBJ2-3; 8 bases are shared with TRBD2. CDR1 is SGHAT, CDR2 FQNNGV, per germline. V gave up 4 bases and J gave up 5 bases; unmatched junction bases: 5. The CDR3 has 14 residues. The CDR3, as DNA: TGTGCCAGCAGCTACACTAGCGGCGGAGATACGCAGTATTTT. Encoded protein: CASSYTSGGDTQYF.

In DNA, the CDR3 is TGTGCCAGCAGTGAATGGGGGACGAGGGAGACCCAGTACTTC. Translation gives CASSEWGTRETQYF. This chain uses TRBV25-1 with TRBJ2-5; the D gene could be TRBD1 or TRBD2 (5 bases each). CDR3 length: 14 amino acids. V lost 1 base to trimming and J lost 5 bases, with 11 bases between them. The V gene's germline CDR1 is MGHDK and CDR2 SYGVNS.

The chain employs TRBV7-6 and TRBJ2-5; 9 nucleotides agree with TRBD1. The J segment lost 2 bases and the V segment lost 6 bases, leaving 7 bases of the junction unmatched. Looked up from germline, CDR1 is SGHVS and CDR2 is FNYEAQ. The CDR3 extends over 15 amino acids. The CDR3 sequence: CASRPGTGWQETQYF. The CDR3 bases are TGTGCCAGCAGACCCGGGACAGGGTGGCAAGAGACCCAGTACTTC.

This clone was observed a few times. This chain uses TRBV5-8 with TRBJ2-7, with 10 bases that match TRBD1. CDR3 length: 16 amino acids. Germline-derived CDR1 and CDR2 are SGHTS and YDEGEE. V lost 4 bases, J lost 7 bases, and 14 bases stayed unmatched. DNA for the CDR3: TGTGCCAGCAGCCTGGGGGCTGGGACAGGGGTAGGGGAGCAGTACTTC. Its protein product is CASSLGAGTGVGEQYF.

This clone has only a few counts. This rearrangement joins TRBV4-1 to TRBJ2-7, with TRBD1 matching over 7 bases. CDR1 is MGHRA and CDR2 is YSYEKL in the germline V gene. The V and J ends lost 1 base and 0 bases, in that order; junction bases with no gene match: 3. The CDR3 is 15 amino acids. CDR3 residues: CASSQGRDSSYEQYF. The DNA for the CDR3 is TGCGCCAGCAGCCAAGGTCGGGACAGCTCCTACGAGCAGTACTTC.